This T cell receptor beta chain was identified during a study of naive and memory T cell subsets. Study outcomes and limitations: A few larger clonotypes appeared in naive repertoires, especially CD8, possibly memory cells re-expressing CD45RA. In CD4 and CD8 cells, diversity dropped from naive through EMRA.

Trimming left V 6 bases short and J 4 bases short, with 16 bases between. CDR1 is MNHEY, CDR2 SVGAGI, per germline. The CDR3 has 15 amino acids. Two oligonucleotides, mixed equimolar, formed the beta constant-region primer covering TRBC1 and TRBC2. Ligated cDNA was amplified by four rounds of PCR with nested alpha and beta constant-region primers and SP2. TCRdb processed the UMI-ligation and nested PCR reads anew with MiXCR; each CDR3 protein has one entry. The data show 95,000 to 110,000 distinct CDR3 sequences, around 13% seen once. Regarding this clonotype: Its specificity is not known.

The chain links TRBV6-5 to TRBJ1-5; D perhaps matches TRBD1 (5 bases). Sequenced material: naive CD8+ T cells from blood. The sequence came from a human donor in good health. The CDR3 loop reads CASSRSTAPNQPQHF. The CDR3 bases are TGTGCCAGCAGCCGGTCGACAGCTCCAAATCAGCCCCAGCATTTT.